This T cell receptor (beta chain) originates from a study of blood T cell repertoires in COVID-19. Study summary: COVID-19 samples, acute and convalescent, were from the United States, Italy and Spain.

As originally analysed: Amplification of reference gene primers provided the estimated nucleated cell counts. Sequencing used immunoSEQ multiplex PCR; TCRdb keeps in-frame clones, though not all of them. V and J calls and clone size are as listed in that table; D and trimming were resolved from the DNA. The sample includes under 300,000 clones, 85% to 90% of them seen just once. This clone was picked up a small number of times. This sequence originates from a man aged 55 to 69 with acute or convalescent COVID-19. The sequencing sample was made of peripheral blood.

The DNA for the CDR3 is TGTGCCAGCAGTGAAAGCGGGGGGACCACTGAAGCTTTCTTT. This sequence encodes CASSESGGTTEAFF. The chain is built from TRBV2 and TRBJ1-1; D is possibly TRBD1 (5 bases). Germline values: CDR1 SNHLY, CDR2 FYNNEI. The CDR3 totals 14 residues. The germline V and J ends were trimmed by 2 bases and 4 bases, with 11 bases remaining between them.